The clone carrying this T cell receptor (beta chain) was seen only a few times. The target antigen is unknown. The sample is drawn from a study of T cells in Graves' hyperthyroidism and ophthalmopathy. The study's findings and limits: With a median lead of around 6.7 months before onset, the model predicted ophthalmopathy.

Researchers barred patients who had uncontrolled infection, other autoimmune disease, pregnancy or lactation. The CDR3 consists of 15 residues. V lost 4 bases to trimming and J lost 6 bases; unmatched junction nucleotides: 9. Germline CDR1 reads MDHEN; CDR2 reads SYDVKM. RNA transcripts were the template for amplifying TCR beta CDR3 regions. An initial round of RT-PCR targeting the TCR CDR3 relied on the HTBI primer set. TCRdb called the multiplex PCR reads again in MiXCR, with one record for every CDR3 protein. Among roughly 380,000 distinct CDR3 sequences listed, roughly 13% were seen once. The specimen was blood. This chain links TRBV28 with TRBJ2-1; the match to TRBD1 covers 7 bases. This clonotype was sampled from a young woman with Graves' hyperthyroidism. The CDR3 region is CASSSGQAPLNEQFF. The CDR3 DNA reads TGTGCCAGCAGTTCCGGACAGGCCCCACTCAATGAGCAGTTCTTC.